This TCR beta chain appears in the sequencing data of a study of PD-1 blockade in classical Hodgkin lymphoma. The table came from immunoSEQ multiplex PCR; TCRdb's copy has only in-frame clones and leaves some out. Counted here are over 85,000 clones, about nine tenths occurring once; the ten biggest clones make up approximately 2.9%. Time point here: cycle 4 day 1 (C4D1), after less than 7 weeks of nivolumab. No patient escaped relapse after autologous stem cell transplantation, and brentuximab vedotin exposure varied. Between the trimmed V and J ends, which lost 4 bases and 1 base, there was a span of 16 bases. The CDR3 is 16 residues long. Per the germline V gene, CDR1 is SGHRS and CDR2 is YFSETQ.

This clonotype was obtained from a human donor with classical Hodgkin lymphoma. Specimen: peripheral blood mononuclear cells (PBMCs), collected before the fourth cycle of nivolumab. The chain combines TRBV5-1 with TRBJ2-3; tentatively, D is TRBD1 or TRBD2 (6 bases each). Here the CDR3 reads CASSEGGGLRTDTQYF. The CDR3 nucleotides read TGCGCCAGCAGCGAGGGGGGAGGACTCCGCACAGATACGCAGTATTTT.